This T cell receptor (beta chain) comes out of a study of graft-versus-host responses after intestinal transplantation. Study context: Multivisceral, liver-intestinal, or isolated intestinal grafts were transplanted into recipients. Induction using anti-thymocyte globulin, followed by tacrolimus and steroids for around 3 years, was given to all recipients.

This clone was observed a handful of times. The antigen is not known. Study results and limitations: Early post-transplant declines in HvG were associated with peak levels of circulating GvH clones. Recipient-marrow GvH clones were detected, some having first appeared in ileum or blood.

CDR3 size: 15 residues. Trimming removed 0 bases from V and 2 bases from J, with 11 bases in between. Germline loops: CDR1 MNHNS, CDR2 SASEGT. Assay used: immunoSEQ multiplex PCR; TCRdb lists only in-frame clones, some missing. The sample includes 25,000 to 35,000 clones, approximately 93% of them seen just once. The chain has TRBV6-1 and TRBJ2-7; D ambiguous. The sample here was PBMCs, taken approximately 69 days after intestinal transplant. This TCR was sampled from a human patient who received an intestinal transplant, so some T cells may come from the graft donor. In nucleotides, the CDR3 is TGTGCCAGCAGTGAAGCGCTTCGTACCACCTACGAGCAGTACTTC. Its protein product is CASSEALRTTYEQYF.